What follows is one T cell receptor beta chain and its context. The antigen is undetermined. Quantitative barcoded 5'-RACE was used to prepare TCR beta libraries. One entry per CDR3 protein, called by TCRdb with MiXCR from the 5' RACE reads. Among approximately 150,000 distinct CDR3 sequences listed, around a tenth were seen once. The sample originates from a study of CD8 T cells in ankylosing spondylitis. Study-level results: Within ankylosing spondylitis blood, a TCR beta motif made up of several highly homologous variants appeared to be characteristic. Disease-linked clones reportedly concentrated significantly in matched ankylosing spondylitis synovial fluid.

CDR3 length equals 15 residues. With V trimmed by 7 bases and J by 7 bases, 11 bases remained unmatched. The V gene's germline CDR1 is MNHEY and CDR2 SVGEGT. V usage is TRBV6-2 or TRBV6-3 and J usage is TRBJ1-4, with 8 bases that match TRBD1. The sequencing sample was made of blood, either unsorted or a sorted T cell fraction (not recorded which). The source of this sequence is a female donor with ankylosing spondylitis or in good health (not recorded which). CDR3 region: CASTYQGATGEKLFF. Here the CDR3 DNA reads TGTGCCAGCACCTACCAGGGGGCGACGGGTGAAAAACTGTTTTTT.